The clone carrying this TCR beta chain was seen many times. At one end the junction does not follow the germline gene, possibly because of a read error. Researchers took RNA transcripts and amplified the TCR beta CDR3 regions from them. First-round RT-PCR targeting the TCR CDR3 was performed with the HTBI primer set. Each CDR3 protein gets one entry after TCRdb re-called the multiplex PCR reads with MiXCR. The sample gives under 700,000 distinct CDR3 sequences, just over 45% of which show up once; roughly 8.2% is in the top ten. The data were taken from a study of T cells in Graves' hyperthyroidism and ophthalmopathy. Germline CDR1 is SEHNR and CDR2 is FQNEAQ (reference sequence). The CDR3 runs to 13 residues.

This sequence originates from a woman under 30 with Graves' hyperthyroidism. The sequenced sample was peripheral blood or thyroid tissue (not recorded which). The chain links TRBV7-9 to TRBJ1-5; TRBD1 agrees at 7 bases. CDR3 protein: CASSLGRGQPQHF. DNA for the CDR3: TGTGCTAGCAGCTTAGGCAGGGGGCAGCCCCAGCATTTT.